The source of this TCR beta chain is a study of blood T cell repertoires in COVID-19 (dated by TCRdb to between 2020 and 2021). Describing the broader study: Collaborator samples came from the United States, Italy and Spain and covered acute and convalescent phases of COVID-19. A de-identified subject ID, COVID-19 status, age in years and sex were almost always included in the sample metadata. Where available, HLA class I and class II types were obtained from metadata supplied by the sample provider rather than from assay-based typing. The dataset comprised deeply sampled blood TCRbeta repertoires from subjects exposed to, actively infected with, or recovered from COVID-19. Samples were obtained from the ongoing ImmuneRACE study (first 160 participants) and from over 1,000 subjects provided by 6 global collaborators. The repertoires were made available in a free public database intended to serve as a resource for research on the immune response to SARS-CoV-2. The material from the prospective study consisted of cDNA or gDNA derived from T cells, B-cell-depleted T cells, or PBMCs. General findings and caveats noted by the study authors: The quantity of clinical and demographic metadata differed by source and by participant and was supplied without curation.

The CDR1 and CDR2 encoded by the germline V gene are MNHNS and SASEGT. V is reduced by 2 bases and J by 1 base, leaving a spacing of 11 bases between them. CDR3 length: 15 amino acids, cysteine to phenylalanine. Just CDR3 DNA is preserved here, 45 bases in frame from base 1. Collaborating institutions collected whole blood in K2EDTA tubes following their own protocols. For TCRbeta analysis, collaborators shipped samples in one of three forms: frozen whole blood, isolated PBMCs, or DNA extracted from either of those sample types. TCRbeta CDR3 regions were amplified from genomic DNA using the immunoSEQ Assay, a bias-controlled multiplex PCR. The authors' pipeline ran thus. The number of nucleated cells in each sample was estimated from the amplification of reference gene primers within the assay. Sequence reads were collapsed and filtered to measure the absolute abundance of every unique TCRbeta CDR3 rearrangement. For each sample, productive Simpson clonality was calculated as the square root of Simpson's diversity index over productive rearrangements. Held by TCRdb, this immuneACCESS table contains in-frame sequences only and omits some clones. Under half of the omission traces to an unresolved V gene where checked; the cause of the rest is unknown. D and trimming come from the DNA, and the V and J calls and clone size come from that table. Here the sample has tens of thousands of clones; around 87% occur a single time. The top ten hold 10% of the sample.

As for this clone: There is no known antigen for this receptor. No base quality values were provided; no much bigger clone lies one nucleotide off.

The source is a man in his fifties or sixties with acute or convalescent COVID-19. Source material: peripheral blood. The chain joins TRBV6-1 to TRBJ1-1; confidence is insufficient to name the D gene. The CDR3 here reads CASSEPGTANTEAFF. The DNA reads as follows: TGTGCCAGCAGTGAACCGGGAACGGCGAACACTGAAGCTTTCTTT.